Listed here are 27 T cell receptor beta chains from one sample, sequenced in a study of T-cell memory formation after mild COVID-19. A single record per CDR3 protein comes from TCRdb applying MiXCR to the 5' RACE reads. Altogether about 170,000 distinct CDR3 sequences are present, 10% to 15% being singletons, with the ten largest covering 2.5% to 3.5%. Material: PBMCs or a T cell subset sorted from them (not recorded which). The receptor source for this set is a man between 18 and 29 years old who had mild COVID-19 (a few samples of this study predate the infection). Cell type and time point are not known.

The V gene is TRBV7-9, the J gene TRBJ2-5, with 8 nucleotides matching TRBD2. The CDR3 is 13 amino acids. CDR1 SEHNR and CDR2 FQNEAQ come from the germline V gene (reference sequence). Trimming took 4 bases from V and 2 from J; bases not matched to a gene: 0. As DNA, the CDR3 is TGTGCCAGCAGCTCTAGCGGGCAAGAGACCCAGTACTTC. Protein: CASSSSGQETQYF.

This clonotype was seen repeatedly, ten times or more. This CDR3 is CASSLARDTYEQYV. The CDR3 DNA is TGTGCCAGCAGCTTGGCCCGGGACACCTACGAGCAGTACGTC. The chain has TRBV5-4 and TRBJ2-7; D is perhaps TRBD1 (6 bases). The length of the CDR3 is 14 residues. V lost 0 bases and J lost 2, with 9 bases in between. Germline V gives CDR1 SGHNT, CDR2 YYREEE (reference sequence).

This clonotype appeared a few times. This rearrangement joins TRBV5-5 to TRBJ1-2, with 7 bases identical to TRBD1. Germline V gene lookup returns CDR1 SGHKS and CDR2 YYEKEE (reference sequence). V trimming: 6 bases; J trimming: 0 bases; junction bases outside the gene matches: 11. This CDR3 is built from 16 residues. CDR3 DNA sequence: TGTGCCAGCACAAAATCGGGACAGAGGCCTAACTATGGCTACACCTTC. This translates into CASTKSGQRPNYGYTF. The complete variable domain, with remaining parts taken from reference TRBV5-5 and TRBJ1-2, reads DAGVTQSPTHLIKTRGQQVTLRCSPISGHKSVSWYQQVLGQGPQFIFQYYEKEERGRGNFPDRFSARQFPNYSSELNVNALLLGDSALYLCASTKSGQRPNYGYTFGSGTRLTVV.

This clonotype was found a few times. J is TRBJ1-2 and V is TRBV7-2, with a possible D match to TRBD1 (6 bases). Germline V lookup: CDR1 SGHTA, CDR2 FQGNSA. The CDR3 length is 14 residues. V was pared by 5 bases and J by 6 bases, with 16 bases between. The CDR3 DNA reads TGTGCCAGCAGCCCGTCTTGGACAGCTGATGGCTACACCTTC. It is translated as CASSPSWTADGYTF.

This clonotype was found a few times. The chain links TRBV4-1 to TRBJ2-7; D is uncertain. The germline gives CDR1 MGHRA, CDR2 YSYEKL. This CDR3 contains 12 residues. Trimming left V 5 bases short and J 5 bases short, with 10 bases between. CDR3 DNA sequence: TGCGCCAGCAGCTCTTATAAGAACGAGCAGTACTTC. Amino acids: CASSSYKNEQYF.

The chain links TRBV7-3 to TRBJ1-6; D uncertain. Per the germline V gene, CDR1 is SGHTA and CDR2 is FQGTGA. The CDR3 loop spans 13 amino acids. V lost 8 bases and J 3 bases, leaving 8 bases between the germline ends. CDR3: CASAGDYNSPLHF. CDR3 DNA sequence: TGTGCCAGCGCTGGGGACTATAATTCACCCCTCCACTTT.

This clonotype was detected a few times. The CDR3 sequence is CASSLDGLGGDEQFF. The CDR3 nucleotides read TGCGCCAGCAGCTTGGACGGGCTAGGGGGCGATGAGCAGTTCTTC. The rearrangement joins TRBV5-1 to TRBJ2-1; 7 bases line up with TRBD1. The CDR3 sequence is 15 residues long. In germline, CDR1 is SGHRS, CDR2 YFSETQ. The junction had 8 bases not matched to a gene; V was cut back by 0 bases and J by 8 bases.

This chain uses TRBV7-2 with TRBJ2-3, with 10 bases fitting TRBD1. Germline CDR1 and CDR2: SGHTA and FQGNSA. V was clipped by 5 bases and J by 5 bases; unmatched bases: 4. The CDR3 covers 14 residues. The CDR3 reads CASSDDRGRDTQYF. The CDR3, as DNA: TGTGCCAGCAGCGATGACAGGGGGCGAGATACGCAGTATTTT.

This sequence joins TRBV5-4 and TRBJ1-5; D unclear. V was shortened by 6 bases and J by 2 bases, with 15 bases between the two germline ends. CDR3 size: 15 residues. CDR1 is SGHNT and CDR2 is YYREEE in the germline V gene (reference sequence). CDR3 DNA: TGTGCCAGCACCGTGGGCCCGGGTCGCAATCAGCCCCAGCATTTT. Translation gives CASTVGPGRNQPQHF.

The chain carries TRBV5-1 and TRBJ2-5; 13 nucleotides line up with TRBD2. This CDR3 spans 15 amino acids. V lost 4 bases to trimming and J lost 4 bases; unmatched junction nucleotides: 4. CDR1 and CDR2 (germline): SGHRS, YFSETQ. The CDR3 loop reads CASSPWTSGGETQYF. In DNA, the CDR3 is TGCGCCAGCAGCCCCTGGACTAGCGGGGGAGAGACCCAGTACTTC.

This clonotype was recorded a few times. The rearrangement joins TRBV7-9 to TRBJ2-2; 7 bases map to TRBD1. Germline loops: CDR1 SEHNR, CDR2 FQNEAQ (reference sequence). CDR3 length equals 15 residues. V was pared by 4 bases and J by 6 bases, with 8 bases of the junction left unmatched. The CDR3 bases are TGTGCCAGCAGCTCTGGACAGGACGACGCCGGGGAGCTGTTTTTT. Protein product: CASSSGQDDAGELFF.

This clonotype occurred a few times. This rearrangement joins TRBV6-5 to TRBJ2-7; D uncertain. This CDR3 contains 14 residues. The germline gives CDR1 MNHEY, CDR2 SVGAGI. V lost 0 bases and J 2 bases, leaving 8 bases between the germline ends. The CDR3 DNA reads TGTGCCAGCAGTTACTCGGTCGGCCCCTACGAGCAGTACTTC. Its translation: CASSYSVGPYEQYF.

The chain is built from TRBV15 and TRBJ2-1; D unresolved. The germline V and J ends were trimmed by 0 bases and 10 bases, with 13 bases remaining between them. Germline V lookup: CDR1 LNHNV, CDR2 YYDKDF (reference sequence). This CDR3 contains 14 residues. The CDR3 sequence: CATSRDRVVVEQFF. For the CDR3, the DNA is TGTGCCACCAGCAGAGATCGAGTTGTTGTCGAGCAGTTCTTC.

This clonotype has ten or more counts. The chain is built from TRBV7-9 and TRBJ2-3; possible D gene TRBD2, 7 bases. This CDR3 has 16 amino acids. Trimming left V 8 bases short and J 1 base short, with 19 bases between. Per germline, CDR1 SEHNR and CDR2 FQNEAQ (reference sequence). The CDR3 reads CASGDAGAQGTDTQYF. CDR3 nucleotides: TGTGCCAGCGGCGACGCGGGGGCGCAAGGCACAGATACGCAGTATTTT.

The rearrangement links TRBV7-9 to TRBJ1-3; D gene ambiguous. Germline CDR1 reads SEHNR; CDR2 reads FQNEAQ (reference sequence). CDR3 length equals 13 residues. The germline V and J ends were trimmed by 4 bases and 3 bases, with 7 bases remaining between them. The DNA for the CDR3 is TGTGCCAGCAGCTCCGTGGGTGGAAACACCATATATTTT. Amino acids: CASSSVGGNTIYF.

This clonotype was seen repeatedly, ten times or more. The chain is built from TRBV5-5 and TRBJ2-3; D is tentatively TRBD1 or TRBD2 (5 bases each). The CDR3 contains 15 residues. Germline lookup yields CDR1 SGHKS and CDR2 YYEKEE (reference sequence). The V gene lost 0 bases and the J gene lost 5 bases, with 13 bases spanning the gap. In nucleotides, the CDR3 is TGTGCCAGCAGCTTGGGGGGGACCGCGGGAGATACGCAGTATTTT. Its translation: CASSLGGTAGDTQYF. The complete variable domain, with remaining parts taken from reference TRBV5-5 and TRBJ2-3, reads DAGVTQSPTHLIKTRGQQVTLRCSPISGHKSVSWYQQVLGQGPQFIFQYYEKEERGRGNFPDRFSARQFPNYSSELNVNALLLGDSALYLCASSLGGTAGDTQYFGPGTRLTVL.

The V call is TRBV7-2, the J call TRBJ2-3; the match to TRBD1 covers 8 bases. V lost 7 bases, J lost 5 bases, and 8 bases stayed unmatched. This CDR3 region has 14 residues. Germline V gene sequence: CDR1 SGHTA, CDR2 FQGNSA. The DNA of the CDR3 is TGTGCCAGCATCCCAGACAGGGGACAAGATACGCAGTATTTT. Amino acids: CASIPDRGQDTQYF.

This clonotype was detected ten times or more. J is TRBJ2-1 and V is TRBV7-6; 9 nucleotides align to TRBD1. J was trimmed by 7 bases and V by 1 base; bases with no gene match: 14. CDR1 SGHVS and CDR2 FNYEAQ come from the germline V gene. CDR3 length: 18 residues. CDR3 loop: CASSLGVGSTGGQNEQFF. In nucleotides, the CDR3 is TGTGCCAGCAGCTTAGGGGTAGGCAGTACAGGGGGCCAAAATGAGCAGTTCTTC.

The J gene is TRBJ1-2, the V gene TRBV7-9; D unclear. The CDR3 length is 15 residues. CDR1 and CDR2 from the germline V gene are SEHNR and FQNEAQ (reference sequence). V lost 1 base, J lost 3 bases, and 12 bases lay in between. CDR3 in amino acids: CASSLGMGLDYGYTF. In nucleotides, the CDR3 is TGTGCCAGCAGCTTAGGGATGGGCCTCGACTATGGCTACACCTTC.

V gene TRBV6-6 combines with J gene TRBJ1-5; tentative D call: TRBD1 (6 bases). This CDR3 has 14 residues. The germline V gene encodes CDR1 MNHNY and CDR2 SVGAGI (reference sequence). The V gene lost 2 bases and the J gene lost 6 bases, with 11 bases spanning the gap. Here the CDR3 DNA reads TGTGCCAGCAGTTACGGTCAGGGGAGTCAGCCCCAGCATTTT. Its protein product is CASSYGQGSQPQHF.

This clonotype has a handful of counts. The chain employs TRBV20-1 and TRBJ2-3; TRBD2 is a possible D gene (5 bases). This CDR3 comprises 14 residues. Trimming removed 1 base from V and 0 bases from J, with 8 bases in between. The V gene's germline CDR1 is DFQATT and CDR2 SNEGSKA (reference sequence). The CDR3 nucleotides read TGCAGTGCTAGAGCAGGCGGGAGCACAGATACGCAGTATTTT. This codes for CSARAGGSTDTQYF.

The V gene is TRBV7-8, the J gene TRBJ1-1, with D perhaps TRBD1 (6 bases). From germline, CDR1 is SGHVS and CDR2 FQNEAQ. V was shortened by 4 bases and J by 4 bases, with 10 bases between the two germline ends. The CDR3 consists of 13 residues. In nucleotides, the CDR3 is TGTGCCAGCAGCTCCAACAGGGCCACTGAAGCTTTCTTT. Translating it yields CASSSNRATEAFF. Full variable domain (remainder filled in from reference TRBV7-8 and TRBJ1-1): GAGVSQSPRYKVAKRGQDVALRCDPISGHVSLFWYQQALGQGPEFLTYFQNEAQLDKSGLPSDRFFAERPEGSVSTLKIQRTQQEDSAVYLCASSSNRATEAFFGQGTRLTVV.

V and J are TRBV24-1 and TRBJ1-2; the D gene is possibly TRBD1 (6 bases). Trimming cost V 2 bases and J 8 bases, with 14 bases left between them. Germline V gene sequence: CDR1 KGHDR, CDR2 SFDVKD. The CDR3 totals 14 residues. This chain's CDR3 is CATSDSRGVVGYTF. CDR3 sequence (DNA): TGTGCCACCAGTGATTCCAGGGGCGTAGTCGGCTACACCTTC.

Only a few counts were recorded for this clonotype. The chain couples TRBV7-6 to TRBJ2-7, with D possibly TRBD1 on 6 matching bases. The V and J ends lost 4 bases and 3 bases respectively, with 19 bases between them. The germline CDR1 and CDR2 sequences are SGHVS and FNYEAQ. The CDR3 contains 16 residues. The CDR3: CASSSRKDTDSYEQYF. The CDR3 bases are TGTGCCAGCAGCTCAAGAAAGGACACGGACAGCTACGAGCAGTACTTC. Full variable domain (remainder filled in from reference TRBV7-6 and TRBJ2-7): GAGVSQSPRYKVTKRGQDVALRCDPISGHVSLYWYRQALGQGPEFLTYFNYEAQQDKSGLPNDRFSAERPEGSISTLTIQRTEQRDSAMYRCASSSRKDTDSYEQYFGPGTRLTVT.

This chain uses TRBV7-9 with TRBJ2-3; D gene uncertain. In germline, CDR1 is SEHNR, CDR2 FQNEAQ (reference sequence). The ends were cut back, 5 bases at V and 1 base at J, with 13 bases in the middle. This CDR3 comprises 15 residues. CDR3 nucleotide sequence: TGTGCCAGCAGCCGGAAACGTGTGGGCACAGATACGCAGTATTTT. Residues: CASSRKRVGTDTQYF.

V is TRBV7-3 and J is TRBJ1-5, with TRBD1 identical over 9 bases. The CDR3 has 15 residues. V lost 5 bases and J lost 1; bases outside the gene matches: 3. From germline, CDR1 is SGHTA and CDR2 FQGTGA. The chain's CDR3 is CASSGQGTSNQPQHF. Here the CDR3 DNA reads TGTGCCAGCAGCGGACAGGGGACGAGCAATCAGCCCCAGCATTTT.

This clonotype was detected a few times. J is TRBJ2-3 and V is TRBV7-3, with 10 nucleotides matching TRBD2. The germline CDR1 and CDR2 sequences are SGHTA and FQGTGA. The V segment lost 5 bases and the J segment 6 bases; nucleotides outside the gene matches: 14. CDR3 length: 17 amino acids. The CDR3 region is CASSPLERGGQGDTQYF. The DNA for the CDR3 is TGTGCCAGCAGCCCCCTAGAGCGGGGGGGCCAGGGGGATACGCAGTATTTT.